This T cell receptor beta chain derives from a study of T cells after yellow fever vaccination. Findings and limits, study-wide: Contaminants from the bulk population, in the form of abundant clonotypes, could be found in FACS-sorted repertoires. Only a minor proportion of clonotypes was detected across both CD4 and CD8 compartments.

Germline V gives CDR1 SGHRS, CDR2 YFSETQ. The CDR3 is made up of 14 amino acids. MiXCR, applied by TCRdb to the 5' RACE reads, yields one record per CDR3 protein. The sample yields 510,000 or so distinct CDR3 sequences, approximately 21% seen once. This clonotype was observed at least ten times. The antigen remains undetermined. Sequence at one end of the junction differs from germline and may be a read error. This clonotype was sampled from a man in his thirties or forties who received the YFV17D yellow fever vaccine. The sample here was PBMCs, taken 15 days after the yellow fever booster vaccination. The chain uses TRBV5-1 and TRBJ1-1; a weak D match, TRBD1 (6 bases). In DNA form, the CDR3 reads TGTGCCAGCAGCTTATCGGGGGCAAACACTGAAGCTTTCTTT. It encodes CASSLSGANTEAFF. Supplemented by reference TRBV5-1 and TRBJ1-1, the full variable domain reads KAGVTQTPRYLIKTRGQQVTLSCSPISGHRSVSWYQQTPGQGLQFLFEYFSETQRNKGNFPGRFSGRQFSNSRSEMNVSTLELGDSALYLCASSLSGANTEAFFGQGTRLTVV.